The 11 T cell receptor beta chains given below trace back to one sample, sequenced in a study of shared clonotypes between healthy human individuals. Generated by immunoSEQ multiplex PCR, the TCRdb table keeps only in-frame clones and is missing some. The table lists about 490,000 clones, 70% to 85% of them singletons. The sequenced sample was PBMCs. Source of these receptors: a woman in her thirties or forties in good health. Some clones in this sample may be carry-over from other donors' samples.

This clone has just a few counts. The genes are TRBV5-5 and TRBJ2-7; a possible D gene is TRBD2 (7 bases). Per germline, CDR1 SGHKS and CDR2 YYEKEE (reference sequence). CDR3 length: 14 amino acids. V gave up 4 bases and J gave up 6 bases, with 17 bases separating them. CDR3 DNA sequence: TGTGCCAGCAGCGACCTGAGGGGGGGCTCCGAGCAGTACTTC. As protein: CASSDLRGGSEQYF.

About this clone: Sequence at one end of the junction differs from germline and may be a read error. V gene TRBV6-5 combines with J gene TRBJ2-6, with a possible D match to TRBD1 (5 bases). The CDR3 extends over 13 amino acids. Germline loops: CDR1 MNHEY, CDR2 SVGAGI. The CDR3 sequence: CASRSPGANVPTF. CDR3 coding DNA: TGTGCCAGCAGGAGTCCTGGGGCCAACGTCCCGACTTTC.

To note about this clone: A far more abundant clone sits one base away, making this likely a read error. The same CDR3 can be traced to other DNA sequences in this sample. The CDR3 loop reads CASSSYRGLGYTF. The CDR3 DNA reads TGTGCCAGCAGTTCTTACAGGGGACTTGGTTACACCTTC. This sequence joins TRBV27 and TRBJ1-2; 7 nucleotides agree with TRBD1. The V and J ends lost 4 bases and 11 bases, in that order; junction bases with no gene match: 10. Looked up from germline, CDR1 is MNHEY and CDR2 is SMNVEV (reference sequence). CDR3 length equals 13 residues.

The CDR3 coding sequence is TGTGCCAGCAAATCTACAAAAAACTACAGGGTCGCTGGCTACACCTTC. As protein: CASKSTKNYRVAGYTF. The chain combines TRBV28 with TRBJ1-2; possible D gene TRBD1, 6 bases. Trimming stripped 7 bases from V and 7 bases from J, with 25 bases between. CDR1 is MDHEN and CDR2 is SYDVKM in the germline V gene. This CDR3 has 16 amino acids.

This clone showed up just once. It may be a read error: a sequence one base away is much more abundant. The V and J genes are TRBV30 and TRBJ2-5; the match to TRBD2 covers 7 bases. CDR3 size: 14 residues. Germline-derived CDR1 and CDR2 are GTSNPN and SVGIG (reference sequence). The ends lost 0 bases at V and 7 bases at J; junction bases unmatched: 8. The CDR3 DNA reads as TGTGCCTGGAGTGTACCGGGGGGAGTTGTGACCCAGTACTTC. It codes for CAWSVPGGVVTQYF.

Only one count was recorded for this clone. The chain carries TRBV7-9 and TRBJ2-1; unclear D gene. Germline CDR1 reads SEHNR; CDR2 reads FQNEAQ (reference sequence). The CDR3 extends over 15 amino acids. The V end was cut by 0 bases, the J end by 8 bases, with 14 bases between. The CDR3 coding sequence is TGTGCCAGCAGCTTAGCCTGGAGAGCTAGTTATGAGCAGTTCTTC. Its protein product is CASSLAWRASYEQFF.

J is TRBJ2-3 and V is TRBV5-1; D not resolved. The V gene's germline CDR1 is SGHRS and CDR2 YFSETQ. The CDR3 covers 15 residues. Trimming took off 1 base at V and 4 bases at J, with 13 bases between the two ends. The CDR3 coding sequence is TGCGCCAGCAGCTTGTCCAACCCTATGGCAGATACGCAGTATTTT. Amino acid sequence: CASSLSNPMADTQYF.

This clone showed up just once. The V and J genes are TRBV6-5 and TRBJ1-1; D is uncertain. CDR3 size: 12 residues. Trimming cost V 4 bases and J 5 bases, with 8 bases left between them. Looked up from germline, CDR1 is MNHEY and CDR2 is SVGAGI. This CDR3 reads CASSSFQTEAFF. The CDR3 nucleotides are TGTGCCAGCAGTTCTTTTCAGACTGAAGCTTTCTTT.

V usage is TRBV7-3 and J usage is TRBJ1-2; D gene ambiguous. The V gene's germline CDR1 is SGHTA and CDR2 FQGTGA. This CDR3 comprises 14 residues. Trimming took off 2 bases at V and 3 bases at J, with 10 bases between the two ends. Written as DNA, the CDR3 is TGTGCCAGCAGCTTAGATGGACGGCACTATGGCTACACCTTC. This encodes CASSLDGRHYGYTF.

The chain uses TRBV5-4 and TRBJ1-4; D ambiguous. The V end was cut by 2 bases, the J end by 3 bases, with 8 bases between. CDR1 SGHNT and CDR2 YYREEE come from the germline V gene (reference sequence). The CDR3 covers 14 residues. CDR3 nucleotides: TGTGCCAGCAGCTTTGGGAGGTCTAATGAAAAACTGTTTTTT. Translated, it gives CASSFGRSNEKLFF.

Of note for this clone: This sequence may be a read error, since a much larger clone differs from it by one base. The CDR3 nucleotides read TGCAGCGTTGAAAGGGATGGGGGCACTGAAGCTCTCTTT. Translating gives CSVERDGGTEALF. The J gene is TRBJ1-1, the V gene TRBV29-1; TRBD1 might be the D (6 bases). The CDR3 has 13 amino acids. Germline assignment: CDR1 SQVTM and CDR2 ANQGSEA.